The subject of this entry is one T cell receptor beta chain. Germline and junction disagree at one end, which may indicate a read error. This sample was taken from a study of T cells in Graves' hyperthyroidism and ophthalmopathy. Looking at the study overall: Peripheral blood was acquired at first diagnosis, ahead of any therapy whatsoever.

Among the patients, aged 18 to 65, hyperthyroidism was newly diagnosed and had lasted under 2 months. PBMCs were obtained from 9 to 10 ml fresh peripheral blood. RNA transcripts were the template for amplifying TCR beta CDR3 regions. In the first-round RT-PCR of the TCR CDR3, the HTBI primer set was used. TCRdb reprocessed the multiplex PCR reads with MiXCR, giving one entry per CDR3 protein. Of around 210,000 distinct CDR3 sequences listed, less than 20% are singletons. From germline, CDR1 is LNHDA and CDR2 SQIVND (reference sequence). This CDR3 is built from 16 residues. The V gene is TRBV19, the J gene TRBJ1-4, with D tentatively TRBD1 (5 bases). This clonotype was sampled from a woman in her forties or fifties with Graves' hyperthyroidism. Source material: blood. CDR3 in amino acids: CASSTLTARTNEKLSF. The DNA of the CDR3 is TGTGCCAGTAGTACACTGACAGCCCGAACTAATGAAAAACTGTCTTTT.